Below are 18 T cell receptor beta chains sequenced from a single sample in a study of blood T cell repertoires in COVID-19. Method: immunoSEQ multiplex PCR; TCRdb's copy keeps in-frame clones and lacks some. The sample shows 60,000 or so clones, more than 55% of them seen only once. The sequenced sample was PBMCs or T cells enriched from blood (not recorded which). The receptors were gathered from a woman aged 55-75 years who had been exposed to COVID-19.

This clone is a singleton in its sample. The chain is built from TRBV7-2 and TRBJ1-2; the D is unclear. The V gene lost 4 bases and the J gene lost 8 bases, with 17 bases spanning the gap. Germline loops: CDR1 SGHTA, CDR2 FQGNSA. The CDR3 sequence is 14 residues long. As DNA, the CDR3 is TGTGCCAGCAGCTCCCGGGGTTCCGGACGGGGCTACACCTTC. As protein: CASSSRGSGRGYTF.

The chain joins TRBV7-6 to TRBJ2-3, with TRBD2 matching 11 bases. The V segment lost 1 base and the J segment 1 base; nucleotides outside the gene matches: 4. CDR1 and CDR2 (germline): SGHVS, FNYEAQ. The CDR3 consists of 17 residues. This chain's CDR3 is CASSLGTSGFRTDTQYF. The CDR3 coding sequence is TGTGCCAGCAGCTTAGGGACTAGCGGGTTCCGCACAGATACGCAGTATTTT.

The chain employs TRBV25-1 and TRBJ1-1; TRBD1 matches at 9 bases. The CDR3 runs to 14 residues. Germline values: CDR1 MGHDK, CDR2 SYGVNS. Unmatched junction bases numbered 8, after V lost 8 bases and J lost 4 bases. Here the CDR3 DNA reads TGTGCCAGCGGCAACAGGGGGCTAAGCACTGAAGCTTTCTTT. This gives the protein CASGNRGLSTEAFF.

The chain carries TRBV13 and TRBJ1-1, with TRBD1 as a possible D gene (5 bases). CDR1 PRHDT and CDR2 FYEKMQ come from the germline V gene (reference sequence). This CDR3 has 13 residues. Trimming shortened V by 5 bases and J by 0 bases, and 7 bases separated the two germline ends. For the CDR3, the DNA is TGTGCCAGCAGCCGACAGCTGAACACTGAAGCTTTCTTT. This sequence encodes CASSRQLNTEAFF.

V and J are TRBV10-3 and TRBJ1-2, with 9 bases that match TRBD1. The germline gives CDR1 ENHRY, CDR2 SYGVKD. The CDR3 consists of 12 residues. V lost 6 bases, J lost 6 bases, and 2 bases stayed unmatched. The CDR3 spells CAIRGQGHGYTF. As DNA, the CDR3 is TGTGCCATCAGGGGACAGGGCCATGGCTACACCTTC.

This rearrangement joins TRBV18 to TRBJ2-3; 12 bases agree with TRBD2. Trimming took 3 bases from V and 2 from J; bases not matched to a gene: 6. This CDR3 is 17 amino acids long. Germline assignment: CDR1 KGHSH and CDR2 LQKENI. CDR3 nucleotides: TGTGCCAGCTCACCGCGGGGACTAGCGGGTCTCACAGATACGCAGTATTTT. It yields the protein CASSPRGLAGLTDTQYF.

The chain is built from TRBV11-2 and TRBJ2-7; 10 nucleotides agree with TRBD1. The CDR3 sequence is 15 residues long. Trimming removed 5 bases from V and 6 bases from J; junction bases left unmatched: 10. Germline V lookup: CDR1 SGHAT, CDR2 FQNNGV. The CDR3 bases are TGTGCCAGCAGCGGGACAGGGGCCCGCCTTGGCGAGCAGTACTTC. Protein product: CASSGTGARLGEQYF.

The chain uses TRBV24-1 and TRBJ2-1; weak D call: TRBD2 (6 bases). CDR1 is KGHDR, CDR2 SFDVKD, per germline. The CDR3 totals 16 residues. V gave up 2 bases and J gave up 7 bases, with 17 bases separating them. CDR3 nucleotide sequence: TGTGCCACCAGTGATTCGGCGGGCGGGGAGCTGAATGAGCAGTTCTTC. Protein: CATSDSAGGELNEQFF.

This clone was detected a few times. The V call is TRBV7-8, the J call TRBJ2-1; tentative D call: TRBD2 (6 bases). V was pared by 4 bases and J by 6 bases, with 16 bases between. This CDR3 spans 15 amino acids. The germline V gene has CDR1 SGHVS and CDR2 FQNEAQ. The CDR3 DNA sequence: TGTGCCAGCAGCTCGGGACTCCCAGGACCCAATGAGCAGTTCTTC. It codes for CASSSGLPGPNEQFF.

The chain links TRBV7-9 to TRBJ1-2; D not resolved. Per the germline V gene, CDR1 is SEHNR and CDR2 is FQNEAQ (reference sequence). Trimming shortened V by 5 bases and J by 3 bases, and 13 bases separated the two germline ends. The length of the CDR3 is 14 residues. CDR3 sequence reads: CASSPRGAYYGYTF. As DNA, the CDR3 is TGTGCCAGCAGCCCCCGGGGAGCATACTATGGCTACACCTTC.

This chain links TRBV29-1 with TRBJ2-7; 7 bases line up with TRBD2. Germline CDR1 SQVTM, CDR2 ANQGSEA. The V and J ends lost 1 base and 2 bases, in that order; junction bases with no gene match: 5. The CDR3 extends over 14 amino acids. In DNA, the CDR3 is TGCAGCGTTGAAGGCGGGGGTACAACCTACGAGCAGTACTTC. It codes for CSVEGGGTTYEQYF.

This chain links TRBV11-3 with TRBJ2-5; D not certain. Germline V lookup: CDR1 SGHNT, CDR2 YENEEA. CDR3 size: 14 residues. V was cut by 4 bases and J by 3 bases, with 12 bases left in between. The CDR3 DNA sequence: TGTGCCAGCAGCTCCAGACATACAAAAGAGACCCAGTACTTC. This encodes CASSSRHTKETQYF.

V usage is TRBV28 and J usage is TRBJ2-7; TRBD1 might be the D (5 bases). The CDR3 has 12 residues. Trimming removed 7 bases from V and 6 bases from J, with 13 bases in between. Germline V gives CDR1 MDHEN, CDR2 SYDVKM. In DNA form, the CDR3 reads TGTGCCAGCAAGGGCAGGGTGGGCGAGCAGTACTTC. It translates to CASKGRVGEQYF. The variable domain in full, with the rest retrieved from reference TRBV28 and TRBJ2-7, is DVKVTQSSRYLVKRTGEKVFLECVQDMDHENMFWYRQDPGLGLRLIYFSYDVKMKEKGDIPEGYSVSREKKERFSLILESASTNQTSMYLCASKGRVGEQYFGPGTRLTVT.

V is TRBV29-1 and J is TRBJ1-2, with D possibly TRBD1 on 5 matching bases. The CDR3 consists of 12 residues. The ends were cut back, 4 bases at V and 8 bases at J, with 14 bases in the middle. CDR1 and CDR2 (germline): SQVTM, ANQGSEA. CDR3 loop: CSVGQGQGGYTF. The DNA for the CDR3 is TGCAGCGTTGGTCAGGGCCAAGGGGGCTACACCTTC.

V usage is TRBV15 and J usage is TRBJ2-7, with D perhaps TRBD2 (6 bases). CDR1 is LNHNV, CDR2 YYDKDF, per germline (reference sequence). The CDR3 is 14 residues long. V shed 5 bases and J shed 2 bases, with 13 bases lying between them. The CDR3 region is CATSPTGEAYEQYF. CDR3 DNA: TGTGCCACCAGCCCGACGGGAGAAGCCTACGAGCAGTACTTC.

In nucleotides, the CDR3 is TGTGCCTGGACCGGGATAACCACAGATACGCAGTATTTT. Protein: CAWTGITTDTQYF. The chain links TRBV30 to TRBJ2-3, with D perhaps TRBD2 (5 bases). The CDR3 spans 13 residues. The germline V gene has CDR1 GTSNPN and CDR2 SVGIG (reference sequence). The V gene lost 4 bases and the J gene lost 2 bases, with 10 bases spanning the gap.

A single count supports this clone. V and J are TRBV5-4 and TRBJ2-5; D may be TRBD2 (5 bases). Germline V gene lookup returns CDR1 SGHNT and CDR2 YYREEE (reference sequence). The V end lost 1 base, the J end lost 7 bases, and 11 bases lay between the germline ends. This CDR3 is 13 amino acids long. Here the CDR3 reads CASSLRGIGTQYF. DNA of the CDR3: TGTGCCAGCAGCTTGCGGGGTATCGGGACCCAGTACTTC.

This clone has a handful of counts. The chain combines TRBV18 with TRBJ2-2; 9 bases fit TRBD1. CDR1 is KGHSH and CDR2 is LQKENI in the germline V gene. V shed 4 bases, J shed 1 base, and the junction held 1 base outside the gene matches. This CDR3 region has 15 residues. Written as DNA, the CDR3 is TGTGCCAGCTCACTGACAGGGGGGAACACCGGGGAGCTGTTTTTT. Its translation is CASSLTGGNTGELFF.